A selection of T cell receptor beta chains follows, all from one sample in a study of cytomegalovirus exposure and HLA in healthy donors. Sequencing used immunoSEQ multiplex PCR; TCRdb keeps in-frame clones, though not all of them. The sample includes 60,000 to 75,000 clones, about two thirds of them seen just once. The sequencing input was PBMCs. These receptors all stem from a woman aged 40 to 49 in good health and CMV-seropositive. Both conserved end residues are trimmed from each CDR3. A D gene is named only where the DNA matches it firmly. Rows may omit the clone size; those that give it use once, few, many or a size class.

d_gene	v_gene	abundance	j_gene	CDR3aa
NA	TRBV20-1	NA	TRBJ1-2	SVAGASGYT
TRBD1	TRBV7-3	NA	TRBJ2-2	ASRRDRGPGELF
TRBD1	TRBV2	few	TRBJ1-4	ASSPGQGNEKLF
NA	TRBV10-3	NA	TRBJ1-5	AISEGGLQPQH
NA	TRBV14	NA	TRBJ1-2	ASSQGGGYS
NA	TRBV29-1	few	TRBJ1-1	SVGGSAEAF
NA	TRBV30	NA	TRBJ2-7	AWDGYEQY
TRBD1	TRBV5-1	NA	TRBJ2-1	ASSHEWDSYNEQF
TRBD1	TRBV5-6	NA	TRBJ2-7	ASSLGHRGKYEQY
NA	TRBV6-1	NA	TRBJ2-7	ASSEVVSWSTYEQY
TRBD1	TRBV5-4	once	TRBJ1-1	ASSKEPGQGGSEAF
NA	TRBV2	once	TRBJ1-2	ASNFNRAGGYT
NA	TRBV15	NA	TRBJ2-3	ATSRGSLLASTDTQY
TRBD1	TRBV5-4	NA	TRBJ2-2	ASRRGQANTGELF
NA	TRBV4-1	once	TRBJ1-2	ASSQDIARVYGYT
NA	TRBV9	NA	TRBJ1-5	ASSVGGQTNQPQH
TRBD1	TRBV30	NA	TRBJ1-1	AWETTGVTEAF
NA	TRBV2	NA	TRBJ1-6	ASGRGRGGGWSPLH
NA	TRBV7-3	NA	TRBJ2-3	ASSSSHSTDTQY
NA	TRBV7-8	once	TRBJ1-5	ASSARRDQPQH
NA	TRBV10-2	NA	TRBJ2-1	ASTDDRGARYNEQF
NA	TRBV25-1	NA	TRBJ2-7	ASSEVFPGWISYEQY
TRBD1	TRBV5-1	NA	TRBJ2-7	ASSLKQGAEEQY
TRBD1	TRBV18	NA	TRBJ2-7	ASSPSGAGGAYEQY
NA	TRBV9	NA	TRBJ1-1	ASSAGGYTEAF
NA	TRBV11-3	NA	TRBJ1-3	ASSLAGSGNTIY
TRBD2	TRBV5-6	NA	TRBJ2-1	ASSSGVGLAANNEQF
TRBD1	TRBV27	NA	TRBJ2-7	ASSLSGQGAYEQY
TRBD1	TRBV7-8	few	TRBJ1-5	ASTSLTGPNQPQH
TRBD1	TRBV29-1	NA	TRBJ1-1	SVIRQGRTEAF
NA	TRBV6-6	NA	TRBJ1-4	ASSYVGATNEKLF
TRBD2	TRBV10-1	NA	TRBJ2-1	ASSMIAGGINEQF
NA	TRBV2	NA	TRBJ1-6	ASSENPTLH
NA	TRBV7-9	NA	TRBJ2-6	ASSQEGVGGANVLT
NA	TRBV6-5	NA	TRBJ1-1	ASSSGRGRGTEAF
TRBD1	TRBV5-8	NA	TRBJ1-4	ASSSLQGWGEKLF
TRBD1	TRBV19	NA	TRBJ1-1	ASSHTRTGNTEAF
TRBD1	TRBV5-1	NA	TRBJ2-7	ASSLQLDRWGSYEQY
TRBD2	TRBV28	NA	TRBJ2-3	ASSLGLAGGTDTQY
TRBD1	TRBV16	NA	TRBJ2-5	ASSQSIGNTGGQETQY
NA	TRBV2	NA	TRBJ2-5	ASSSGTQY
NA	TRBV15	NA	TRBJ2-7	ATSRGGIYEQY
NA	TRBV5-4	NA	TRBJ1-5	ASSDSMNNQPQH
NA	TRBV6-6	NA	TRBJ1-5	AEAAPNQPQH
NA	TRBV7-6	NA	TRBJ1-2	ASSLGGETHGYT
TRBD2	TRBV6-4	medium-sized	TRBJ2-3	ASSGTSGGTDTQY
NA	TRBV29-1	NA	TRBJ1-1	SVGLGGDTEAF
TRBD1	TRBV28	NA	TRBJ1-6	ASSIPTGFQPLH
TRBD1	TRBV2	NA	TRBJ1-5	ASSGQGENQPQH
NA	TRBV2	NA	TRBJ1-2	ASRGGRIANYGYT
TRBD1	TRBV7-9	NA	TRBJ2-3	ASSPGQGSDTQY
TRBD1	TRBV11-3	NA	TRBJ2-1	ASSSTGERSNEQF